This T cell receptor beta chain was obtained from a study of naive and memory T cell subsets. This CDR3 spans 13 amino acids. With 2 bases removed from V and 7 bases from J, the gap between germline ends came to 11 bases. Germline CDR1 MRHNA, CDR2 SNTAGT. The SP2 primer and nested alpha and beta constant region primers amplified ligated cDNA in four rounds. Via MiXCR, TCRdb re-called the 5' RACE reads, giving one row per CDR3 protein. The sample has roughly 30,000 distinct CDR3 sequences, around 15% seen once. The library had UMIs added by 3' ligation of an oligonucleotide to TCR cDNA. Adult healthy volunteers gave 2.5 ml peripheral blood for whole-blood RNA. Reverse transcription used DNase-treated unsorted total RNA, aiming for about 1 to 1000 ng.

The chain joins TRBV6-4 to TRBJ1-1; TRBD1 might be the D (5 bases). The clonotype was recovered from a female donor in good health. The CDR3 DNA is TGTGCCAGCAGTGACCGGGGCAGAGGTGAAGCTTTCTTT. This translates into CASSDRGRGEAFF.